This passage covers 23 T cell receptor beta chains from one sample sequenced in a study of blood T cell repertoires in COVID-19 (dated by TCRdb to about 2020). The library was made by the immunoSEQ multiplex PCR assay. TCRdb provides this immuneACCESS table in a form limited to in-frame rearrangements. Some clones are lacking; in checked studies, under half of them reflect an unresolved V gene, and why the rest are absent is not known. The sample yields roughly 250,000 clones; about 87% were counted once. The top ten clones comprise roughly 1.7% of the sample. Sequenced input: PBMCs or T cells enriched from blood (not recorded which). The source is a woman aged 50 to 60 who had recovered from COVID-19.

The gene calls are TRBV6-5 and TRBJ2-7; TRBD1 aligns across 8 bases. The CDR3 is 14 residues long. V gave up 5 bases and J gave up 0 bases; unmatched junction bases: 3. Germline V gene lookup returns CDR1 MNHEY and CDR2 SVGAGI. CDR3 DNA: TGTGCCAGCAGTCGGGACAGGCTCTCCTACGAGCAGTACTTC. This encodes CASSRDRLSYEQYF.

CDR3 residues: CASQLGEGRHEQYF. The CDR3 region has the DNA TGTGCCTCGCAGTTAGGGGAGGGGCGGCACGAGCAGTACTTC. The chain carries TRBV25-1 and TRBJ2-7; 7 bases are shared with TRBD2. Germline loops: CDR1 MGHDK, CDR2 SYGVNS. Germline trimming cut 11 bases from V and 5 bases from J; bases unmatched to any gene: 15. This CDR3 comprises 14 residues.

V is TRBV27 and J is TRBJ1-1, with 7 bases fitting TRBD1. Germline trimming cut 6 bases from V and 8 bases from J; bases unmatched to any gene: 9. The germline CDR1 and CDR2 sequences are MNHEY and SMNVEV (reference sequence). The CDR3 totals 13 residues. The CDR3 nucleotides are TGTGCCAGCAGACCCTGGGGGACAGAAGAAGCTTTCTTT. This gives the protein CASRPWGTEEAFF.

The J gene is TRBJ1-2, the V gene TRBV30; D gene unclear. This CDR3 is 13 amino acids long. From germline, CDR1 is GTSNPN and CDR2 SVGIG (reference sequence). Trimming stripped 1 base from V and 1 base from J, with 7 bases between. The CDR3 bases are TGTGCCTGGAGTGGTCACTATAACTATGGCTACACCTTC. It translates to CAWSGHYNYGYTF. Full variable domain (outside the CDR3, taken from reference TRBV30 and TRBJ1-2): SQTIHQWPATLVQPVGSPLSLECTVEGTSNPNLYWYRQAAGRGLQLLFYSVGIGQISSEVPQNLSASRPQDRQFILSSKKLLLSDSGFYLCAWSGHYNYGYTFGSGTRLTVV.

J is TRBJ1-1 and V is TRBV7-8; no reliable D call. Germline-derived CDR1 and CDR2 are SGHVS and FQNEAQ. The CDR3 has 14 amino acids. V was trimmed by 6 bases and J by 1 base, leaving 12 bases between them. The CDR3 region has the DNA TGTGCCAGCAGTTGGGAGGGCAGGAACACTGAAGCTTTCTTT. Its translation is CASSWEGRNTEAFF.

The chain has TRBV29-1 and TRBJ2-1; no firm D call. Germline V lookup: CDR1 SQVTM, CDR2 ANQGSEA. The CDR3 covers 11 residues. V lost 5 bases and J 10 bases, leaving 12 bases between the germline ends. The CDR3 here is CSVSQNPEQFF. The CDR3 DNA follows: TGCAGCGTTTCCCAGAATCCAGAGCAGTTCTTC.

This chain joins TRBV5-4 and TRBJ2-3, with a weak D call TRBD1 (6 bases). Germline lookup yields CDR1 SGHNT and CDR2 YYREEE (reference sequence). The CDR3 contains 16 residues. Trimming shortened V by 0 bases and J by 5 bases, and 16 bases separated the two germline ends. Here the CDR3 DNA reads TGTGCCAGCAGCTTGGAGCTTAGGGGGAGACAAGATACGCAGTATTTT. This gives the protein CASSLELRGRQDTQYF.

V and J are TRBV5-1 and TRBJ1-1; no definite D call. Trimming removed 3 bases at V and 4 bases at J, with 10 bases between. CDR3 length equals 13 residues. The germline gives CDR1 SGHRS, CDR2 YFSETQ. CDR3 bases: TGCGCCAGCAGCTACGACGGGAGCACTGAAGCTTTCTTT. The encoded protein is CASSYDGSTEAFF.

This clone was detected once. CDR3 in amino acids: CASSPTEFPYEQYF. CDR3 in DNA: TGTGCCAGCAGTCCTACAGAGTTTCCCTACGAGCAGTACTTC. The chain couples TRBV11-3 to TRBJ2-7; D gene unclear. The germline gives CDR1 SGHNT, CDR2 YENEEA. This CDR3 is 14 amino acids long. Trimming stripped 6 bases from V and 2 bases from J, with 14 bases between.

The rearrangement joins TRBV12-3 or TRBV12-4 to TRBJ2-7; 11 nucleotides match TRBD1. The V segment lost 5 bases and the J segment 9 bases; nucleotides outside the gene matches: 3. The CDR3 contains 12 residues. The CDR3 coding sequence is TGTGCCAGCAGTACGGACAGGGGGCTGCAGTACTTC. It codes for CASSTDRGLQYF.

This chain uses TRBV20-1 with TRBJ1-2; D is unclear. Trimming pared 3 bases from V and 8 bases from J, leaving 13 bases between. The germline V gene has CDR1 DFQATT and CDR2 SNEGSKA (reference sequence). This CDR3 region has 12 residues. CDR3 amino acids: CSASLRTSGYTF. DNA for the CDR3: TGCAGTGCTAGTCTCCGAACGAGCGGCTACACCTTC.

This chain connects TRBV30 to TRBJ2-7, with D unresolved. CDR3 length: 14 residues. V was pared by 2 bases and J by 3 bases, with 14 bases between. From germline, CDR1 is GTSNPN and CDR2 SVGIG (reference sequence). The DNA for the CDR3 is TGTGCCTGGAGTCGAAGATTACAACACTACGAGCAGTACTTC. Encoded protein: CAWSRRLQHYEQYF.

This clone was seen once. The gene calls are TRBV15 and TRBJ2-7, with 7 bases aligning to TRBD2. J was trimmed by 5 bases and V by 3 bases; bases with no gene match: 7. CDR3 length: 14 residues. Germline CDR1 reads LNHNV; CDR2 reads YYDKDF (reference sequence). The CDR3 DNA follows: TGTGCCACCAGCAGGGGAGCGGGGTTACACGAGCAGTACTTC. The encoded protein is CATSRGAGLHEQYF.

The rearrangement links TRBV18 to TRBJ2-1; 8 bases are a match to TRBD2. The ends lost 7 bases at V and 0 bases at J; junction bases unmatched: 8. Germline CDR1 and CDR2: KGHSH and LQKENI. CDR3 size: 16 residues. Written as DNA, the CDR3 is TGTGCCAGCTTTTCGCGGGGGGCCCGCTCCTACAATGAGCAGTTCTTC. This translates into CASFSRGARSYNEQFF.

There are a few counts of this clone. CDR3 in DNA: TGTGCCAGCAGCGTATCTGGGGGAGGGTGGTCAGATACGCAGTATTTT. It translates to CASSVSGGGWSDTQYF. V and J are TRBV9 and TRBJ2-3, with 7 bases identical to TRBD2. The V and J ends lost 1 base and 4 bases, in that order; junction bases with no gene match: 9. The CDR3 extends over 16 amino acids. Germline loops: CDR1 SGDLS, CDR2 YYNGEE.

This chain uses TRBV29-1 with TRBJ2-7; 9 nucleotides match TRBD2. The V gene end was trimmed by 7 bases and the J gene end by 4 bases; junction bases not matched to a gene: 11. From germline, CDR1 is SQVTM and CDR2 ANQGSEA. CDR3 length equals 14 residues. CDR3 coding DNA: TGCAGCGCCTCCGATAGCGGGAGTTGGTACGAGCAGTACTTC. It specifies CSASDSGSWYEQYF.

This clone was detected only once. This chain joins TRBV7-9 and TRBJ1-1; D not certain. Germline values: CDR1 SEHNR, CDR2 FQNEAQ (reference sequence). This CDR3 has 13 residues. V dropped 3 bases and J dropped 7 bases, with 12 bases sitting between them. The DNA of the CDR3 is TGTGCCAGCAGCTTGCAGGTTTGGAATGAAGCTTTCTTT. This translates into CASSLQVWNEAFF. Looking up the rest from reference TRBV7-9 and TRBJ1-1 gives the full variable domain: DTGVSQNPRHKITKRGQNVTFRCDPISEHNRLYWYRQTLGQGPEFLTYFQNEAQLEKSRLLSDRFSAERPKGSFSTLEIQRTEQGDSAMYLCASSLQVWNEAFFGQGTRLTVV.

The chain combines TRBV12-3 or TRBV12-4 with TRBJ1-5; D gene ambiguous. The CDR3 covers 12 residues. V dropped 5 bases and J dropped 4 bases, with 6 bases sitting between them. The CDR3 DNA follows: TGTGCCAGCAGTGCGGGGAATCAGCCCCAGCATTTT. This codes for CASSAGNQPQHF.

This clone was detected a few times. This rearrangement joins TRBV18 to TRBJ1-4; 8 nucleotides agree with TRBD1. The V gene's germline CDR1 is KGHSH and CDR2 LQKENI. The CDR3 is 15 amino acids. Germline trimming cut 3 bases from V and 7 bases from J; bases unmatched to any gene: 7. Written as DNA, the CDR3 is TGTGCCAGCTCACCCGGGACAGGCGGGACTGAAAAACTGTTTTTT. This sequence encodes CASSPGTGGTEKLFF.

This chain links TRBV15 with TRBJ2-4; 9 nucleotides match TRBD2. With 1 base clipped from V and 8 bases from J, the junction kept 9 bases outside the gene matches. Looked up from germline, CDR1 is LNHNV and CDR2 is YYDKDF (reference sequence). The CDR3 covers 16 residues. The CDR3 is CATSRVIAGAGYIQYF. The CDR3 DNA follows: TGTGCCACCAGCAGAGTAATAGCGGGAGCGGGTTACATTCAGTACTTC.

This chain uses TRBV10-3 with TRBJ1-5, with D perhaps matching TRBD1 (5 bases). The CDR3 consists of 13 residues. V was cut by 6 bases and J by 5 bases, with 11 bases left in between. Per the germline V gene, CDR1 is ENHRY and CDR2 is SYGVKD. The CDR3 here is CAIRADTDQPQHF. CDR3 DNA: TGTGCCATCAGGGCGGACACGGATCAGCCCCAGCATTTT.

This sequence joins TRBV4-1 and TRBJ2-4; 8 nucleotides agree with TRBD1. This CDR3 is 17 amino acids long. CDR1 is MGHRA and CDR2 is YSYEKL in the germline V gene. J was trimmed by 0 bases and V by 1 base; bases with no gene match: 5. CDR3 sequence: CASSQASGQVAKNIQYF. CDR3 in DNA: TGCGCCAGCAGCCAAGCCTCGGGACAGGTAGCCAAAAACATTCAGTACTTC.

The chain recombines TRBV29-1 with TRBJ2-7; TRBD1 matches 8 bases. Germline CDR1 reads SQVTM; CDR2 reads ANQGSEA. The CDR3 has 13 amino acids. V lost 4 bases and J lost 6; bases outside the gene matches: 8. The CDR3 DNA reads as TGCAGCGTTGGAGGACAGGGAGATCGCGAGCAGTACTTC. It translates to CSVGGQGDREQYF.